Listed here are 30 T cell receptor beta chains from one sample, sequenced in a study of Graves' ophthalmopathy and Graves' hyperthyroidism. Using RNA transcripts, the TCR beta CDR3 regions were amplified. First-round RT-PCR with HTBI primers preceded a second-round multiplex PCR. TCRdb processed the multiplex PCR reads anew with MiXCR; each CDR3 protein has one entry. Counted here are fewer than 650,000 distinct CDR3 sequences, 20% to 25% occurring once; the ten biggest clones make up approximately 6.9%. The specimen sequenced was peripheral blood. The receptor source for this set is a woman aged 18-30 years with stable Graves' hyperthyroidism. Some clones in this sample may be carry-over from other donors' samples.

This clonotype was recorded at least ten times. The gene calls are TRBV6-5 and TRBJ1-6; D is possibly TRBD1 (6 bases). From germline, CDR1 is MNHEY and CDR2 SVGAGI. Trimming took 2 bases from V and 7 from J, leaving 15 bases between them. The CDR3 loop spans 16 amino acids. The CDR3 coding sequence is TGTGCCAGCAGTTACGGGACACCCGGTGGGAATTCACCCCTCCACTTT. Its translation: CASSYGTPGGNSPLHF.

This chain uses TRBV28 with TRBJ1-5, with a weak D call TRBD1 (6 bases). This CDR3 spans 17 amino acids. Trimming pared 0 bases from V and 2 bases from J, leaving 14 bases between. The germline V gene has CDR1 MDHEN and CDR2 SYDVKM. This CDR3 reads CASSLWAGGGGNQPQHF. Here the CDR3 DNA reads TGTGCCAGCAGTTTATGGGCGGGCGGGGGCGGCAATCAGCCCCAGCATTTT.

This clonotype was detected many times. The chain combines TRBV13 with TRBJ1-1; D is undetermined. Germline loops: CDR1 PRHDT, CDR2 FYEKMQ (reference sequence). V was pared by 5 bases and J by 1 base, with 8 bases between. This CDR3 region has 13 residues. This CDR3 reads CASSNPGNTEAFF. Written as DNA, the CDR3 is TGTGCCAGCAGCAACCCAGGGAACACTGAAGCTTTCTTT.

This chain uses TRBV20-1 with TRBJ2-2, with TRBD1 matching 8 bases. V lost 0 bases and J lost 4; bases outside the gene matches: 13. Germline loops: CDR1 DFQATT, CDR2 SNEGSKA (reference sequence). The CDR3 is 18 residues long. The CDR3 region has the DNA TGCAGTGCTAGAGACGTCCCGGGACAGGAGGGACGCACCGGGGAGCTGTTTTTT. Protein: CSARDVPGQEGRTGELFF.

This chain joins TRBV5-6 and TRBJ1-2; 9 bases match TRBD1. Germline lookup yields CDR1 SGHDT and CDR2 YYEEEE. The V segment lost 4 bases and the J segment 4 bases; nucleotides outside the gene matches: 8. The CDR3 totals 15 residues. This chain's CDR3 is CASSPRGTGTYGYTF. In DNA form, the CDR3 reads TGTGCCAGCAGCCCCAGGGGGACAGGGACCTATGGCTACACCTTC. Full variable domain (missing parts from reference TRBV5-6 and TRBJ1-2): DAGVTQSPTHLIKTRGQQVTLRCSPKSGHDTVSWYQQALGQGPQFIFQYYEEEERQRGNFPDRFSGHQFPNYSSELNVNALLLGDSALYLCASSPRGTGTYGYTFGSGTRLTVV.

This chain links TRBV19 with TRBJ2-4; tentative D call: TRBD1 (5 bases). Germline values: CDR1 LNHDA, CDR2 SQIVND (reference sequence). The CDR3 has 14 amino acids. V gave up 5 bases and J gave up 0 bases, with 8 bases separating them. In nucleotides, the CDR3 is TGTGCCAGTAGTGCCCAGGGAGCCAAAAACATTCAGTACTTC. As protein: CASSAQGAKNIQYF.

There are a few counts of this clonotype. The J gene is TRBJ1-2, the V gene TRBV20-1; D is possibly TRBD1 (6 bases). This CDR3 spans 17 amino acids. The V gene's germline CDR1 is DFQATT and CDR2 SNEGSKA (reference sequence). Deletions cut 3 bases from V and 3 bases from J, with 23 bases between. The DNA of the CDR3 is TGCAGTGCTAGGAGTGAGGGGGTGAGGAGGGTTGACTATGGCTACACCTTC. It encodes CSARSEGVRRVDYGYTF.

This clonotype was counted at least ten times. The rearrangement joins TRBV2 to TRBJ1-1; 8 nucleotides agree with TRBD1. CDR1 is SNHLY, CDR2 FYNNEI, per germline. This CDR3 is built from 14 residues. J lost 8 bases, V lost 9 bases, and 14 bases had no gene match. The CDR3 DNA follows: TGTGCCAGGACCTCGGGACAGGCCCACTGGGAAGCTTTCTTT. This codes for CARTSGQAHWEAFF.

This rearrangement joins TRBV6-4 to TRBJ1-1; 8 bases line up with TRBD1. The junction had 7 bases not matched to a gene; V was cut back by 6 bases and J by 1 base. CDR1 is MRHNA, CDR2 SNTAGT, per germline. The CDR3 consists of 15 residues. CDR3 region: CASRTTGASNTEAFF. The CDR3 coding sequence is TGTGCCAGCAGAACGACAGGGGCCTCGAACACTGAAGCTTTCTTT.

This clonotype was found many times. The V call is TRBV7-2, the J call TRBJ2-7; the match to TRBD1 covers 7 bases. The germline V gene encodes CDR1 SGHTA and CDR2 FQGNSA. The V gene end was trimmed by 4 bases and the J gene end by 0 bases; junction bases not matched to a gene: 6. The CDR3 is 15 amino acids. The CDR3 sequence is CASSSTGVSSYEQYF. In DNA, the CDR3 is TGTGCCAGCAGCTCAACAGGGGTCTCCTCCTACGAGCAGTACTTC.

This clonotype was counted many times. CDR3 DNA sequence: TGTGCCAGCAGCTCCCGGGACCGCATTCAGGAGCAGTACTTC. It yields the protein CASSSRDRIQEQYF. The rearrangement links TRBV4-2 to TRBJ2-7; D is perhaps TRBD1 or TRBD2 (5 bases each). Trimming shortened V by 5 bases and J by 7 bases, and 18 bases separated the two germline ends. This CDR3 contains 14 residues. CDR1 and CDR2 (germline): LGHNA, YNFKEQ.

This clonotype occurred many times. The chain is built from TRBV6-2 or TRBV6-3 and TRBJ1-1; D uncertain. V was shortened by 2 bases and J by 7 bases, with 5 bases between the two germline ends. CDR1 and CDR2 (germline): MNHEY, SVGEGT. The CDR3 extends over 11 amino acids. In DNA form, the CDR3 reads TGTGCCAGCAGTTACCGCCTTGAAGCTTTCTTT. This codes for CASSYRLEAFF.

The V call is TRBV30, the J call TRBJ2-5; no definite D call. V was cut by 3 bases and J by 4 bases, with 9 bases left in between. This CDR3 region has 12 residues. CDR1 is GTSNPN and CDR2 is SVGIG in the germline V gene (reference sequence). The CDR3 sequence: CAWSDNPETQYF. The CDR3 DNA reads TGTGCCTGGAGCGACAATCCAGAGACCCAGTACTTC.

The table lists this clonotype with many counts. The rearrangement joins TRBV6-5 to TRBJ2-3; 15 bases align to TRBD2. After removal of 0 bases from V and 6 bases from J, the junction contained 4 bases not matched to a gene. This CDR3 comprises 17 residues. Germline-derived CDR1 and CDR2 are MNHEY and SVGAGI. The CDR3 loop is CASSYSDGTSGGDTQYF. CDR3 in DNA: TGTGCCAGCAGTTACTCTGACGGGACTAGCGGGGGGGATACGCAGTATTTT.

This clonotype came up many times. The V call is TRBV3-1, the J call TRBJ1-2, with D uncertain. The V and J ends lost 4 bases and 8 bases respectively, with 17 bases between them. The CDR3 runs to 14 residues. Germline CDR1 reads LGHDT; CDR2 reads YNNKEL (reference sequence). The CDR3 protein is CASSLRSRAEGYTF. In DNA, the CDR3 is TGTGCCAGCAGCCTCCGGTCGAGGGCGGAAGGCTACACCTTC.

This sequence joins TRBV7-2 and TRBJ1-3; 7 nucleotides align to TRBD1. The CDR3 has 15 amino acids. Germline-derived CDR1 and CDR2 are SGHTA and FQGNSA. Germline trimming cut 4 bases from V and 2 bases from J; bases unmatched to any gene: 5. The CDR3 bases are TGTGCCAGCAGCTCGGGGACAGACCCTGGAAACACCATATATTTT. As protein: CASSSGTDPGNTIYF.

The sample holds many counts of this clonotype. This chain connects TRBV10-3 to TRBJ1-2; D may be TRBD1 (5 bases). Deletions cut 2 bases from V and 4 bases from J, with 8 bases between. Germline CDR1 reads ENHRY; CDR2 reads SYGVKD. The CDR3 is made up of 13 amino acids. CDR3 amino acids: CAISEGGVYGYTF. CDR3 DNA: TGTGCCATCAGTGAGGGGGGAGTCTATGGCTACACCTTC.

CDR3 in amino acids: CSVAAKETQYF. In DNA form, the CDR3 reads TGCAGCGTTGCAGCTAAAGAGACCCAGTACTTC. This chain uses TRBV29-1 with TRBJ2-5, with D uncertain. CDR1 is SQVTM, CDR2 ANQGSEA, per germline. V lost 4 bases, J lost 3 bases, and 6 bases lay in between. This CDR3 region has 11 residues.

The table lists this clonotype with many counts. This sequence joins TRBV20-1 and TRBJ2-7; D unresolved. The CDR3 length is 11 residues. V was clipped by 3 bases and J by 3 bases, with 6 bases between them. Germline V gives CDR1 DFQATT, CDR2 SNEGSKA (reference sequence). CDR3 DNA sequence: TGCAGTGCTAGCTATAACTACGAGCAGTACTTC. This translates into CSASYNYEQYF.

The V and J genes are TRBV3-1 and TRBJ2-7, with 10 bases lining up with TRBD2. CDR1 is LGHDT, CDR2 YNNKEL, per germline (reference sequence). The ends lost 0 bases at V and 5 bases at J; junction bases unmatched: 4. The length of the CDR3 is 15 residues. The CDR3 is CASSQEGLAGDEQYF. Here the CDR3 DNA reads TGTGCCAGCAGCCAAGAAGGGCTAGCGGGAGACGAGCAGTACTTC.

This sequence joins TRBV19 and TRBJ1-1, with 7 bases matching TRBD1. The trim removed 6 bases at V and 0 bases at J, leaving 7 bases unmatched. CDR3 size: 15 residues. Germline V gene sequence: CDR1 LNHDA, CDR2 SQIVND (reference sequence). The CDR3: CASRKTTGMNTEAFF. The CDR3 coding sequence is TGTGCCAGTAGGAAAACGACAGGGATGAACACTGAAGCTTTCTTT.

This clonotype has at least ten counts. The CDR3 loop is CASSLRALAVQETQYF. The CDR3, as DNA: TGTGCCAGCAGCTTACGTGCACTAGCGGTCCAAGAGACCCAGTACTTC. The gene calls are TRBV7-8 and TRBJ2-5, with 8 bases matching TRBD2. Unmatched junction bases numbered 6, after V lost 2 bases and J lost 1 base. The germline gives CDR1 SGHVS, CDR2 FQNEAQ. The CDR3 length is 16 residues.

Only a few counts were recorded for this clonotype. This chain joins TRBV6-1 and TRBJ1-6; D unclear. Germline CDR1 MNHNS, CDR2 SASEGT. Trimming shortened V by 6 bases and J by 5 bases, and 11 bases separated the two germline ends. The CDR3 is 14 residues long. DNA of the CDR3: TGTGCCAGCAGACCGGGTTCTGATAATTCACCCCTCCACTTT. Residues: CASRPGSDNSPLHF.

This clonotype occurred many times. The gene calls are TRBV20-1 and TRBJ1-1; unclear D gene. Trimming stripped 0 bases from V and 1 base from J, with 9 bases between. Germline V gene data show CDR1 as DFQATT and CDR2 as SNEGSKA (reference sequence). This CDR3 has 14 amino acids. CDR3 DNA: TGCAGTGCTAGAGATGTAGCTTCGAACACTGAAGCTTTCTTT. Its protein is CSARDVASNTEAFF.

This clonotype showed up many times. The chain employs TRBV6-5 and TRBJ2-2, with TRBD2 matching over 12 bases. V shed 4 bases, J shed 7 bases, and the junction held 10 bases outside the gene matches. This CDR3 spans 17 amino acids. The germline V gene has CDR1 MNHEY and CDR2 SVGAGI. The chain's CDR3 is CASSSPSGRASNGELFF. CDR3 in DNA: TGTGCCAGCAGTTCCCCTAGCGGGAGGGCCTCGAACGGGGAGCTGTTTTTT.

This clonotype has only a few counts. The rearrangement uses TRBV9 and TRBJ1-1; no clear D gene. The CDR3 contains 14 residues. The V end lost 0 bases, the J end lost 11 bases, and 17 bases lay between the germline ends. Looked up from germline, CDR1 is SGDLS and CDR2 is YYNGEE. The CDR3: CASSVGHIQEGAFF. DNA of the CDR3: TGTGCCAGCAGCGTAGGCCACATCCAAGAAGGGGCTTTCTTT. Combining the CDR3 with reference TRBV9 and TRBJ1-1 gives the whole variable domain DSGVTQTPKHLITATGQRVTLRCSPRSGDLSVYWYQQSLDQGLQFLIQYYNGEERAKGNILERFSAQQFPDLHSELNLSSLELGDSALYFCASSVGHIQEGAFFGQGTRLTVV.

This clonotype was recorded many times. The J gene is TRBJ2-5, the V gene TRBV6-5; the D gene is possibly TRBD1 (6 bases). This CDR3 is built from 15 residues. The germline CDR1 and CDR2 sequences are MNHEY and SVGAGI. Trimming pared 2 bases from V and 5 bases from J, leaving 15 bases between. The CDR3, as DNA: TGTGCCAGCAGTTACACGGCAGGGGTAGGGGAGACCCAGTACTTC. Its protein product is CASSYTAGVGETQYF.

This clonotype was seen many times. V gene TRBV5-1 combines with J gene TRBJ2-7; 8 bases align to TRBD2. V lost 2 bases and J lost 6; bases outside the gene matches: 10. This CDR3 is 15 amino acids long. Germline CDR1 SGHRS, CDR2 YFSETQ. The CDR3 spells CASSFSGSGGVEQYF. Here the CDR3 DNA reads TGCGCCAGCAGCTTCAGCGGGTCCGGGGGGGTCGAGCAGTACTTC.

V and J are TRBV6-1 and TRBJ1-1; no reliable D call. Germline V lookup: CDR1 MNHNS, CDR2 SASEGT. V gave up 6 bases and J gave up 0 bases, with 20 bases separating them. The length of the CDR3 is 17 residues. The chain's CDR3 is CASSEPRGEEMNTEAFF. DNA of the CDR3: TGTGCCAGCAGCGAACCCCGTGGGGAGGAGATGAACACTGAAGCTTTCTTT.

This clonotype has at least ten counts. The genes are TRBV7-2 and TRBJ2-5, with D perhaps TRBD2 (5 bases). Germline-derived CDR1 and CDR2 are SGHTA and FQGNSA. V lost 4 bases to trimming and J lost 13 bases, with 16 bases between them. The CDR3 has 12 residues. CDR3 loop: CASSSVGRPTYF. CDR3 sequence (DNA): TGTGCCAGCAGCTCAGTAGGGAGACCGACGTACTTC.